These T cell receptor beta chains were read from a single sample in a study of OX40 agonist ivuxolimab in advanced cancers. Assay: immunoSEQ multiplex PCR; the TCRdb copy retains only in-frame clones and omits some. The repertoire includes 77,000 or so clones, under 80% of them detected once, and roughly 5.4% sits in the top ten. The source material was CD4+ or CD8+ T cells sorted from blood, sampled in a trial of the OX40 agonist ivuxolimab. The receptors were gathered from an adult with an advanced solid tumor such as melanoma, head and neck, liver or kidney cancer. CDR3s leave out the opening cysteine and the closing phenylalanine or tryptophan. The D gene is left open where the match is weak.

V,J,D,length,CDR3
TRBV2,TRBJ1-6,TRBD1,13,ASSREGQSNSPLH
TRBV4-3,TRBJ1-1,NA,12,ASSQDSGPVEAF
TRBV5-8,TRBJ2-5,TRBD2,14,ASSPRLAGYQETQY
TRBV7-2,TRBJ2-1,NA,10,ASSLGTNEQF
TRBV5-6,TRBJ2-7,TRBD2,11,ASSLRRGYEQY
TRBV2,TRBJ1-1,NA,11,ASSRAENTEAF
TRBV19,TRBJ1-1,NA,11,ASSTGNSELAF
TRBV2,TRBJ2-7,NA,12,ASSYYGQNYEQY
TRBV11-2,TRBJ1-3,NA,13,ASSHGSGSGNTIY
TRBV29-1,TRBJ1-4,NA,10,SFREDNEKLF
TRBV7-2,TRBJ2-7,NA,13,ASSLGWGGTYEQY
TRBV7-8,TRBJ1-5,NA,15,ASSPFQGTYSNQPQH
TRBV7-7,TRBJ2-1,NA,14,ASSLAGGPSYNEQF
TRBV5-1,TRBJ2-1,NA,12,ASSFRPNPNEQF
TRBV4-2,TRBJ1-5,NA,14,ASSQELYRDNQPQH
TRBV2,TRBJ2-5,NA,11,ASSEGLEETQY
TRBV9,TRBJ1-1,NA,11,ASSVVPPSEAF
TRBV6-6,TRBJ2-1,NA,13,ASSRSRSDYNEQF
TRBV5-1,TRBJ2-1,TRBD2,14,ASSHEPGLANNEQF
TRBV5-1,TRBJ1-1,NA,10,ASSPELGEAF
TRBV2,TRBJ1-3,TRBD1,14,ASSAPQGAAGNTIY
TRBV6-1,TRBJ1-4,NA,11,ASSGGINEKLF
TRBV6-6,TRBJ2-1,NA,12,ASSRHGGNNEQF
TRBV27,TRBJ2-1,TRBD2,16,ASSPRTSGRAFGGEQF
TRBV28,NA,NA,11,ASSLTSSYEQY
TRBV4-1,TRBJ1-2,NA,13,ASSQDRGPIYGYT
TRBV4-3,TRBJ1-5,NA,11,ASSQDLGQPQH
TRBV7-3,TRBJ2-1,NA,10,ASSQTDNEQF
TRBV5-1,TRBJ1-2,TRBD1,12,ASKPGGLMDGYT
TRBV7-8,TRBJ1-2,NA,14,ASSLGVRVMGYGYT
TRBV6-5,TRBJ1-1,NA,12,ASRDNGWRTEAF
TRBV5-3,TRBJ2-1,NA,15,ARSLGEPFLYYNEQF
TRBV5-5,TRBJ2-2,NA,14,ASSLGVNPNTGELF
TRBV5-1,TRBJ1-3,NA,14,ASSRGGVGSGNTIY
TRBV28,TRBJ2-1,NA,14,ASSLGGSGEYNEQF
TRBV4-2,TRBJ1-4,TRBD1,15,ASSQDPRQGRDEKLF
TRBV9,TRBJ2-3,TRBD2,14,ASSVTGGRSADTQY
TRBV2,TRBJ1-2,NA,12,ASSHPDRPRGYT
TRBV29-1,TRBJ2-5,NA,9,SVEEGGTQY
TRBV5-1,TRBJ1-1,NA,13,ASSLSGSPNTEAF
TRBV27,TRBJ2-3,TRBD2,14,ASSPRTSGSTDTQY
TRBV25-1,TRBJ1-2,NA,10,ASSEYPAGYT
TRBV7-2,TRBJ2-5,TRBD2,14,ASSPRLADNQETQY
TRBV4-1,TRBJ2-1,TRBD2,18,ASSHPRLTSGGANNNEQF
TRBV29-1,TRBJ2-1,TRBD2,12,SAGTSGSFGEQF
TRBV7-9,TRBJ1-1,NA,12,ASSFILGATEAF